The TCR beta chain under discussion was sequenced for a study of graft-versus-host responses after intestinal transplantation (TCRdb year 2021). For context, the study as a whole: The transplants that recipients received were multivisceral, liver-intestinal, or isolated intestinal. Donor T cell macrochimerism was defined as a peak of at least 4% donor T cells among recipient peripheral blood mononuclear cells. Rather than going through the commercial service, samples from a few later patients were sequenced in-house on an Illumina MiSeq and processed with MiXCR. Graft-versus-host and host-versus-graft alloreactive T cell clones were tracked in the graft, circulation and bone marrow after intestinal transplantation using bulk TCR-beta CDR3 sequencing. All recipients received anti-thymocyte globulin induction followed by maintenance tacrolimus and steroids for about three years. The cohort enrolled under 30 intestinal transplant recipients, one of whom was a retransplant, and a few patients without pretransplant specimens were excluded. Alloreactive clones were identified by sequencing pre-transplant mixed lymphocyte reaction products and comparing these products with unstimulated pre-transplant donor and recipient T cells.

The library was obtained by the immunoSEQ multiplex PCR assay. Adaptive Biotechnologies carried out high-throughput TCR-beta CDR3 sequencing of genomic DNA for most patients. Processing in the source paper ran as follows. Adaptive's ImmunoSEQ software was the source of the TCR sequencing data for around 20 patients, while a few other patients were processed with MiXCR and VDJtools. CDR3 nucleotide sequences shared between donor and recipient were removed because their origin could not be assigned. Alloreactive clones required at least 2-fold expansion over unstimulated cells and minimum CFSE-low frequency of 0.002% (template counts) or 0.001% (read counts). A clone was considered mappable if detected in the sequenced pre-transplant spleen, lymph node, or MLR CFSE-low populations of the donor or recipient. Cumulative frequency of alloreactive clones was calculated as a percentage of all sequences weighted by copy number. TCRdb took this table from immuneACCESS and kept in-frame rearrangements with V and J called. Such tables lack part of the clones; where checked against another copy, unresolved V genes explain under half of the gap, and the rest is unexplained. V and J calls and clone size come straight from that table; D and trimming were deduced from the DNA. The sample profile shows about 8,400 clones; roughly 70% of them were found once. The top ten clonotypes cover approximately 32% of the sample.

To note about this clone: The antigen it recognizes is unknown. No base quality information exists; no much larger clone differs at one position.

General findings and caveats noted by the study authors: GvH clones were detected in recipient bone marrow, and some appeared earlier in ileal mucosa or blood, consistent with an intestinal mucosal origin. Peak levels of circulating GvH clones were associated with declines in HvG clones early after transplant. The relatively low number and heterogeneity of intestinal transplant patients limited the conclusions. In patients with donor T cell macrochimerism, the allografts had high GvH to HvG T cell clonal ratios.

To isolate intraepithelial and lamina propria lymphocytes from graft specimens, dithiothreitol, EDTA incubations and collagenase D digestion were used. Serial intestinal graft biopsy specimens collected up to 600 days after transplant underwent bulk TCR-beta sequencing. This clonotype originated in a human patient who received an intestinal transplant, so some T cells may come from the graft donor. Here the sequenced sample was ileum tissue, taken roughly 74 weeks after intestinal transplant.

The CDR3 reads CASSPSGTSGRKTQYF. The DNA sequence reads TGTGCCAGCTCACCTTCCGGGACTAGCGGGAGGAAGACCCAGTACTTC. The rearranged segments are TRBV18 and TRBJ2-5; 15 central bases correspond to TRBD2. Reading the germline V gene gives CDR1 KGHSH and CDR2 LQKENI. Measured from the cysteine to the phenylalanine, the CDR3 is 16 residues long. Only the CDR3 DNA stays, 48 bases, in frame from base 1. Here V drops 3 bases and J drops 6 bases, and the junction holds 5 bases not matched to any gene. With the rest looked up from the reference TRBV18 and TRBJ2-5 genes rather than sequenced, the full variable domain is NAGVMQNPRHLVRRRGQEARLRCSPMKGHSHVYWYRQLPEEGLKFMVYLQKENIIDESGMPKERFSAEFPKEGPSILRIQQVVRGDSAAYFCASSPSGTSGRKTQYFGPGTRLLVL.